This record covers a single T cell receptor (beta chain). The data originate from a study of tissue T cells after allogeneic stem cell transplantation. Germline lookup yields CDR1 MDHEN and CDR2 SYDVKM. With V trimmed by 7 bases and J by 0 bases, 8 bases remained unmatched. The CDR3 is 15 residues long. Sequenced by immunoSEQ multiplex PCR; TCRdb stores in-frame clones only, minus some. The sample lists 3,500 to 5,000 clones, around 65% occurring once. Comparators without hematopoietic cell transplant had other cancers, at least five gastrointestinal samples, and no known gastrointestinal disease. The chain uses TRBV28 and TRBJ2-7; 8 bases fit TRBD1. The sequences come from left colon tissue, collected at autopsy. This receptor was identified in a male donor aged 60 or over with lung cancer. The CDR3 bases are TGTGCCAGCAACTCCTGGGACAGGAGCTCCTACGAGCAGTACTTC. Translated, it gives CASNSWDRSSYEQYF.